The 29 T cell receptor beta chains below come from one sample, sequenced in a study of blood T cell repertoires in COVID-19. TCRdb's copy holds only in-frame clones and misses some; the assay was immunoSEQ multiplex PCR. Altogether approximately 140,000 clones are present, 79% being singletons, with the ten largest covering approximately 3.5%. The specimen sequenced was peripheral blood. The receptors here all came from a man aged 55 to 69 with acute or convalescent COVID-19.

The CDR3 DNA sequence: TGCGCCAGCACCCCTCGGGGGGCCCTGAGCTCCTACAATGAGCAGTTCTTC. It is translated as CASTPRGALSSYNEQFF. J is TRBJ2-1 and V is TRBV23-1, with D perhaps TRBD2 (7 bases). TRBV23-1 is designated an ORF whose function remains uncertain. V lost 7 bases, J lost 0 bases, and 19 bases lay in between. The CDR3 covers 17 residues.

The J gene is TRBJ2-5, the V gene TRBV9; D not resolved. CDR1 is SGDLS and CDR2 is YYNGEE in the germline V gene. Deletions cut 7 bases from V and 1 base from J, with 11 bases between. This CDR3 has 13 amino acids. CDR3 nucleotides: TGTGCCAGCGGTGAAACTATCCAAGAGACCCAGTACTTC. Its translation: CASGETIQETQYF.

This clone was counted a few times. The CDR3 sequence: CASSLSLDRGVRNQPQHF. The CDR3 region has the DNA TGTGCCAGCAGCTTAAGCTTAGACAGGGGGGTACGCAATCAGCCCCAGCATTTT. The chain carries TRBV7-2 and TRBJ1-5, with 9 nucleotides matching TRBD1. Germline V lookup: CDR1 SGHTA, CDR2 FQGNSA. V dropped 2 bases and J dropped 2; count of bases not matched to a gene: 10. This CDR3 region has 18 residues.

This clone has a handful of counts. The chain uses TRBV2 and TRBJ2-7, with unresolved D. This CDR3 region has 11 residues. The V and J ends lost 4 bases and 2 bases respectively, with 3 bases between them. Germline CDR1 SNHLY, CDR2 FYNNEI. CDR3: CASSGTYEQYF. The CDR3 DNA reads as TGTGCCAGCAGTGGTACCTACGAGCAGTACTTC.

The chain employs TRBV15 and TRBJ1-6; D is uncertain. The length of the CDR3 is 16 residues. Germline CDR1 reads LNHNV; CDR2 reads YYDKDF (reference sequence). Trimming pared 0 bases from V and 6 bases from J, leaving 12 bases between. In DNA form, the CDR3 reads TGTGCCACCAGCAGAGATCGAAGGGAGGGTAATTCACCCCTCCACTTT. Protein product: CATSRDRREGNSPLHF.

V gene TRBV19 combines with J gene TRBJ2-7; D call uncertain. Per the germline V gene, CDR1 is LNHDA and CDR2 is SQIVND (reference sequence). CDR3 length: 13 amino acids. V was trimmed by 1 base and J by 3 bases, leaving 7 bases between them. This CDR3 is CASSIAASYEQYF. Here the CDR3 DNA reads TGTGCCAGTAGTATAGCTGCTAGCTACGAGCAGTACTTC.

The chain links TRBV6-5 to TRBJ2-3; 7 bases map to TRBD2. The CDR3 is 13 residues long. The germline V gene encodes CDR1 MNHEY and CDR2 SVGAGI. V shed 8 bases and J 2 bases; nucleotides not matched to a gene: 4. The CDR3 nucleotides are TGTGCCAGCTCACGGGAGGACACAGATACGCAGTATTTT. Translated: CASSREDTDTQYF.

The gene calls are TRBV27 and TRBJ1-1; the D gene is possibly TRBD1 (6 bases). The germline CDR1 and CDR2 sequences are MNHEY and SMNVEV (reference sequence). This CDR3 is 14 amino acids long. V lost 7 bases, J lost 4 bases, and 16 bases lay in between. The CDR3 region has the DNA TGTGCCAGCACCCCACGGGGACAATCCACTGAAGCTTTCTTT. Its translation: CASTPRGQSTEAFF.

The V call is TRBV6-5, the J call TRBJ2-7; 10 nucleotides line up with TRBD1. V lost 6 bases and J lost 4; bases outside the gene matches: 9. CDR1 MNHEY and CDR2 SVGAGI come from the germline V gene. The CDR3 runs to 15 residues. The CDR3 loop reads CASSPFRTGGYEQYF. The CDR3 DNA follows: TGTGCCAGCAGCCCCTTTCGGACAGGGGGTTACGAGCAGTACTTC.

The V gene is TRBV27, the J gene TRBJ2-7; 8 bases map to TRBD1. V was clipped by 6 bases and J by 2 bases; unmatched bases: 6. This CDR3 has 14 residues. Germline assignment: CDR1 MNHEY and CDR2 SMNVEV (reference sequence). The CDR3, as DNA: TGTGCCAGCAGCGGCCGGGGACAGGCCTACGAGCAGTACTTC. Protein: CASSGRGQAYEQYF.

The chain uses TRBV7-6 and TRBJ2-3, with 7 bases matching TRBD2. V was pared by 0 bases and J by 2 bases, with 2 bases of the junction left unmatched. CDR1 SGHVS and CDR2 FNYEAQ come from the germline V gene. This CDR3 has 15 amino acids. The CDR3 DNA reads as TGTGCCAGCAGCTTAGCGGGAGGGCCCACAGATACGCAGTATTTT. Its translation is CASSLAGGPTDTQYF.

The chain recombines TRBV24-1 with TRBJ2-2, with TRBD1 matching over 8 bases. In germline, CDR1 is KGHDR, CDR2 SFDVKD. There are 20 residues in the CDR3. V was clipped by 0 bases and J by 0 bases; unmatched bases: 11. CDR3 protein: CATSDLNRGRGPPNTGELFF. CDR3 nucleotide sequence: TGTGCCACCAGTGATTTGAATAGAGGCAGGGGGCCTCCGAACACCGGGGAGCTGTTTTTT.

The chain carries TRBV2 and TRBJ2-7, with 8 bases lining up with TRBD1. Trimming cost V 3 bases and J 4 bases; bases outside gene matches: 5. Germline CDR1 and CDR2: SNHLY and FYNNEI. The CDR3 runs to 14 residues. The CDR3 region is CASSDSGQGYEQYF. For the CDR3, the DNA is TGTGCCAGCAGTGACTCCGGACAGGGTTACGAGCAGTACTTC.

CDR3 in DNA: TGTGCCAGCAGCCGGCGGACAAATGAGCAGTTCTTC. This gives the protein CASSRRTNEQFF. V gene TRBV5-6 combines with J gene TRBJ2-1, with D possibly matching TRBD1 (5 bases). The CDR3 has 12 amino acids. The germline V and J ends were trimmed by 4 bases and 7 bases, with 9 bases remaining between them. The germline CDR1 and CDR2 sequences are SGHDT and YYEEEE.

J is TRBJ2-7 and V is TRBV28; tentatively, D is TRBD2 (6 bases). Germline CDR1 and CDR2: MDHEN and SYDVKM. With 6 bases removed from V and 1 base from J, the gap between germline ends came to 16 bases. The length of the CDR3 is 15 residues. The CDR3 DNA reads as TGTGCCAGCAGCTCCGGAGGGCCCCTTTCCTACGAGCAGTACTTC. This encodes CASSSGGPLSYEQYF.

The V call is TRBV5-4, the J call TRBJ2-5, with 13 bases that match TRBD2. J lost 3 bases, V lost 4 bases, and 6 bases had no gene match. This CDR3 comprises 16 residues. Germline V gene sequence: CDR1 SGHNT, CDR2 YYREEE (reference sequence). The CDR3 DNA reads TGTGCCAGCAGCCCACGGACTAGCGGGAGAAAAGAGACCCAGTACTTC. Translation: CASSPRTSGRKETQYF.

This chain links TRBV2 with TRBJ1-1, with D unclear. The CDR3 has 11 amino acids. Germline-derived CDR1 and CDR2 are SNHLY and FYNNEI. V was cut by 5 bases and J by 7 bases, with 8 bases left in between. The CDR3 DNA is TGTGCCAGCAGTTCTCAGTTTGAAGCTTTCTTT. As protein: CASSSQFEAFF.

This chain connects TRBV29-1 to TRBJ2-5; 8 bases align to TRBD1. The V segment lost 6 bases and the J segment 5 bases; nucleotides outside the gene matches: 5. The CDR3 extends over 12 amino acids. The germline V gene has CDR1 SQVTM and CDR2 ANQGSEA. CDR3 amino acids: CSVQGASETQYF. The CDR3 DNA is TGCAGCGTCCAGGGGGCTAGCGAGACCCAGTACTTC.

This clone was seen once. The chain couples TRBV5-4 to TRBJ2-5; TRBD2 aligns across 9 bases. V lost 4 bases and J lost 5; bases outside the gene matches: 15. Looked up from germline, CDR1 is SGHNT and CDR2 is YYREEE (reference sequence). This CDR3 comprises 17 residues. The CDR3 loop reads CASSSVVAGARGETQYF. The CDR3 region has the DNA TGTGCCAGCAGCAGTGTGGTAGCGGGAGCCCGGGGGGAGACCCAGTACTTC.

The table lists this clone with a few counts. Distinct nucleotide sequences in the sample also encode this CDR3. The chain recombines TRBV9 with TRBJ2-5; 8 bases are a match to TRBD2. Germline V gene lookup returns CDR1 SGDLS and CDR2 YYNGEE. There are 15 residues in the CDR3. With 3 bases clipped from V and 2 bases from J, the junction kept 6 bases outside the gene matches. The chain's CDR3 is CASSERGLGQETQYF. The CDR3 region has the DNA TGTGCCAGCAGCGAGCGGGGGTTGGGGCAAGAGACCCAGTACTTC.

This clone came up a few times. The gene calls are TRBV24-1 and TRBJ2-1; weak D call: TRBD2 (6 bases). The germline gives CDR1 KGHDR, CDR2 SFDVKD. V lost 11 bases to trimming and J lost 6 bases, with 19 bases between them. The CDR3 consists of 14 residues. The DNA for the CDR3 is TGTGCCAAAAAAGGTCCTCCCGGGGGCAATGAGCAGTTCTTC. Translation gives CAKKGPPGGNEQFF.

The chain recombines TRBV15 with TRBJ2-7; D may be TRBD2 (6 bases). V lost 1 base and J lost 0, with 13 bases in between. The germline V gene encodes CDR1 LNHNV and CDR2 YYDKDF (reference sequence). The CDR3 is 16 residues long. CDR3 residues: CATSRGGLLSSYEQYF. The CDR3 coding sequence is TGTGCCACCAGCAGAGGGGGACTTCTGAGCTCCTACGAGCAGTACTTC.

This chain joins TRBV5-1 and TRBJ2-7; weak D call: TRBD2 (6 bases). The CDR3 is made up of 15 amino acids. Germline assignment: CDR1 SGHRS and CDR2 YFSETQ. V was pared by 1 base and J by 2 bases, with 13 bases between. The chain's CDR3 is CASSLFGTPTYEQYF. The CDR3 coding sequence is TGCGCCAGCAGCTTGTTCGGGACTCCGACCTACGAGCAGTACTTC.

This clone was picked up many times. This sequence joins TRBV6-5 and TRBJ2-2; TRBD1 agrees at 7 bases. The CDR3 has 15 amino acids. Germline CDR1 reads MNHEY; CDR2 reads SVGAGI. The V segment lost 10 bases and the J segment 2 bases; nucleotides outside the gene matches: 10. CDR3 residues: CATKGQGVNTGELFF. The CDR3 nucleotides read TGTGCCACTAAGGGGCAGGGGGTAAACACCGGGGAGCTGTTTTTT.

In its sample, this clone was seen a few times. V gene TRBV7-2 combines with J gene TRBJ1-3, with 7 positions matching TRBD1. This CDR3 has 15 amino acids. V lost 5 bases and J lost 4; bases outside the gene matches: 8. The germline V gene encodes CDR1 SGHTA and CDR2 FQGNSA. CDR3 nucleotides: TGTGCCAGCAGCATAGACGGGACAGAAGGAAACACCATATATTTT. Amino acid sequence: CASSIDGTEGNTIYF. The whole variable domain, remainder taken from reference TRBV7-2 and TRBJ1-3, is GAGVSQSPSNKVTEKGKDVELRCDPISGHTALYWYRQSLGQGLEFLIYFQGNSAPDKSGLPSDRFSAERTGGSVSTLTIQRTQQEDSAVYLCASSIDGTEGNTIYFGEGSWLTVV.

This clone was counted only a few times. This chain connects TRBV5-1 to TRBJ1-5; 7 nucleotides agree with TRBD1. Germline assignment: CDR1 SGHRS and CDR2 YFSETQ. The CDR3 runs 15 residues. Trimming removed 4 bases from V and 3 bases from J; junction bases left unmatched: 7. The CDR3 DNA reads TGCGCCAGCAGCATTACAGGGGACCTCAATCAGCCCCAGCATTTT. This sequence encodes CASSITGDLNQPQHF.

The rearrangement uses TRBV5-1 and TRBJ1-3; unclear D gene. This CDR3 region has 13 residues. The germline V and J ends were trimmed by 5 bases and 0 bases, with 6 bases remaining between them. Germline CDR1 SGHRS, CDR2 YFSETQ. CDR3 bases: TGCGCCAGCAGGCCCTACTCTGGAAACACCATATATTTT. Protein: CASRPYSGNTIYF.

The chain employs TRBV18 and TRBJ2-1; TRBD2 is a possible D gene (6 bases). From germline, CDR1 is KGHSH and CDR2 LQKENI. The CDR3 has 14 amino acids. Deletions cut 0 bases from V and 12 bases from J, with 15 bases between. The CDR3 is CASSPPGGTKGQFF. CDR3 nucleotide sequence: TGTGCCAGCTCACCACCTGGGGGGACCAAAGGGCAGTTCTTC.

The gene calls are TRBV2 and TRBJ2-5; TRBD1 matches 8 bases. The CDR3 totals 15 residues. V lost 3 bases to trimming and J lost 4 bases; unmatched junction nucleotides: 7. Germline V gene sequence: CDR1 SNHLY, CDR2 FYNNEI. The CDR3 loop is CASSDTGGSRETQYF. DNA for the CDR3: TGTGCCAGCAGTGATACAGGGGGAAGCCGAGAGACCCAGTACTTC.